A selection of T cell receptor beta chains follows, all from one sample in a study of blood T cell repertoires in COVID-19. Generated by immunoSEQ multiplex PCR, the TCRdb table keeps only in-frame clones and is missing some. The data show some 160,000 clones, about nine tenths seen once. Sequencing was performed on peripheral blood. The receptors stem from a man between 18 and 29 years old with COVID-19, enrolled during active disease. The CDR3 runs from the conserved cysteine through the conserved F or W. The order of the fields is J gene, D gene, clone size, V gene, CDR3 protein. D genes are given only for firm matches. For some rows the clone size is stated as once, few or many, or as a class when expanded; others skip it.

j_call: TRBJ2-2
d_call: .
clone_size: .
v_call: TRBV7-3
cdr3_aa: CASSSSGGSGELFF

j_call: TRBJ1-1
d_call: .
clone_size: .
v_call: TRBV28
cdr3_aa: CASSTPDSLNTEAFF

j_call: TRBJ1-5
d_call: .
clone_size: .
v_call: TRBV15
cdr3_aa: CATSRGRGRDQPQHF

j_call: TRBJ2-1
d_call: .
clone_size: .
v_call: TRBV9
cdr3_aa: CASSVVSSASSYNEQFF

j_call: TRBJ1-4
d_call: .
clone_size: .
v_call: TRBV11-2
cdr3_aa: CASSFSPGEDEKLFF

j_call: TRBJ2-3
d_call: TRBD1
clone_size: .
v_call: TRBV30
cdr3_aa: CAWNGDRGRVDTQYF

j_call: TRBJ2-6
d_call: .
clone_size: .
v_call: TRBV27
cdr3_aa: CASSSLTRGGANVLTF

j_call: TRBJ1-2
d_call: TRBD1
clone_size: .
v_call: TRBV5-6
cdr3_aa: CASSLAGQGRYGYTF

j_call: TRBJ2-2
d_call: .
clone_size: few
v_call: TRBV21-1
cdr3_aa: CASRSVQHTSGRDTGELFF

j_call: TRBJ2-6
d_call: .
clone_size: .
v_call: TRBV11-2
cdr3_aa: CASSPGDLSSGANVLTF

j_call: TRBJ1-4
d_call: .
clone_size: .
v_call: TRBV7-9
cdr3_aa: CASSWPGEEKLLF

j_call: TRBJ2-4
d_call: TRBD2
clone_size: .
v_call: TRBV5-6
cdr3_aa: CASSLGLAENIQYF

j_call: TRBJ1-6
d_call: .
clone_size: .
v_call: TRBV2
cdr3_aa: CASTLGGSYNSPLHF

j_call: TRBJ2-3
d_call: .
clone_size: .
v_call: TRBV19
cdr3_aa: CASSRRRESTDTQYF

j_call: TRBJ2-7
d_call: TRBD2
clone_size: .
v_call: TRBV27
cdr3_aa: CASSLELAGGYEQYF

j_call: TRBJ1-2
d_call: .
clone_size: .
v_call: TRBV28
cdr3_aa: CASSLARVGYGYTF

j_call: TRBJ1-1
d_call: TRBD1
clone_size: few
v_call: TRBV28
cdr3_aa: CASSLGQPTEAFF

j_call: TRBJ1-1
d_call: TRBD1
clone_size: .
v_call: TRBV25-1
cdr3_aa: CASSGQGVNTEAFF

j_call: TRBJ2-1
d_call: TRBD2
clone_size: .
v_call: TRBV28
cdr3_aa: CASSRLAGGGVPREQFF

j_call: TRBJ2-5
d_call: .
clone_size: .
v_call: TRBV24-1
cdr3_aa: CATSDSGYQETQYF

j_call: TRBJ1-6
d_call: .
clone_size: .
v_call: TRBV30
cdr3_aa: CAWSSVVYNSPLHF

j_call: TRBJ2-1
d_call: .
clone_size: .
v_call: TRBV3-1/TRBV3-2
cdr3_aa: CASSHPDRRSNEQFF

j_call: TRBJ2-7
d_call: TRBD1
clone_size: .
v_call: TRBV28
cdr3_aa: CASGWTGGYEQYF

j_call: TRBJ2-1
d_call: TRBD2
clone_size: .
v_call: TRBV9
cdr3_aa: CASSPTLAGIYEQFF

j_call: TRBJ2-1
d_call: TRBD2
clone_size: .
v_call: TRBV11-2
cdr3_aa: CASSISGRTYNEQFF

j_call: TRBJ2-2
d_call: TRBD2
clone_size: .
v_call: TRBV15
cdr3_aa: CATSREGLAGRAGELFF

j_call: TRBJ1-3
d_call: .
clone_size: .
v_call: TRBV5-1
cdr3_aa: CASGTQGPGNTIYF

j_call: TRBJ2-7
d_call: TRBD1
clone_size: .
v_call: TRBV11-3
cdr3_aa: CASSTRQGGEQYF

j_call: TRBJ2-7
d_call: .
clone_size: .
v_call: TRBV3-1/TRBV3-2
cdr3_aa: CASSQRSLAFYEQYF

j_call: TRBJ2-1
d_call: TRBD2
clone_size: .
v_call: TRBV13
cdr3_aa: CASSRGTSGAHNEQFF

j_call: TRBJ2-7
d_call: .
clone_size: .
v_call: TRBV14
cdr3_aa: CASSQDSLSEQYF

j_call: TRBJ2-7
d_call: .
clone_size: .
v_call: TRBV13
cdr3_aa: CASSLGSSYEQYF

j_call: TRBJ1-3
d_call: TRBD1
clone_size: .
v_call: TRBV28
cdr3_aa: CASSRRQGAGNTIYF

j_call: TRBJ1-2
d_call: TRBD1
clone_size: few
v_call: TRBV3-1/TRBV3-2
cdr3_aa: CASSPRQGGYGYTF

j_call: TRBJ2-5
d_call: TRBD2
clone_size: .
v_call: TRBV25-1
cdr3_aa: CASSEWKREVQETQYF

j_call: TRBJ2-7
d_call: TRBD2
clone_size: .
v_call: TRBV9
cdr3_aa: CASSVAWGGYEQYF

j_call: TRBJ2-2
d_call: TRBD2
clone_size: .
v_call: TRBV11-2
cdr3_aa: CASSLTALREGRTGELFF

j_call: TRBJ2-5
d_call: TRBD2
clone_size: .
v_call: TRBV11-2
cdr3_aa: CASSETSGSWETQYF

j_call: TRBJ1-2
d_call: .
clone_size: .
v_call: TRBV9
cdr3_aa: CASSVGGSYGYTF

j_call: TRBJ1-6
d_call: .
clone_size: .
v_call: TRBV28
cdr3_aa: CASSSLPGSPLHF

j_call: TRBJ1-1
d_call: .
clone_size: once
v_call: TRBV28
cdr3_aa: CASSTLRGEAFF

j_call: TRBJ1-1
d_call: .
clone_size: .
v_call: TRBV6-5
cdr3_aa: CASTLSTTPNTEAFF

j_call: TRBJ2-1
d_call: .
clone_size: once
v_call: TRBV29-1
cdr3_aa: CSVDFRTVSYNEQFF

j_call: TRBJ1-1
d_call: TRBD1
clone_size: .
v_call: TRBV5-4
cdr3_aa: CASSLSVRGRFTNTEAFF

j_call: TRBJ2-7
d_call: TRBD1
clone_size: .
v_call: TRBV27
cdr3_aa: CASSGGLGQGSEQYF